One and the same sample provided the 21 T cell receptor beta chains below, sequenced in a study of T cell changes during pregnancy in multiple sclerosis (dated by TCRdb to between 2018 and 2020). The receptor library was made with the immunoSEQ multiplex PCR assay. What TCRdb holds here is the immuneACCESS table cut down to in-frame rearrangements. Part of the clones is not present; checked against another copy, under half of the missing clones reflect an unresolved V gene, and the others are unexplained. The sample includes 80,000 to 100,000 clones, with 90% observed a single time. The ten largest clones add up to 0.7% to 0.9% of the sample. The material was peripheral blood, obtained in the second trimester of pregnancy. The receptor source for this set is a female donor in good health, enrolled as a control in a pregnancy study.

The rearrangement uses TRBV11-3 and TRBJ2-5; 7 nucleotides align to TRBD1. The CDR3 totals 14 residues. Looked up from germline, CDR1 is SGHNT and CDR2 is YENEEA. The ends lost 5 bases at V and 4 bases at J; junction bases unmatched: 7. This CDR3 reads CASSDDRARETQYF. CDR3 nucleotides: TGTGCCAGCAGCGATGACAGGGCACGAGAGACCCAGTACTTC.

The chain uses TRBV18 and TRBJ1-2, with TRBD1 matching 8 bases. From germline, CDR1 is KGHSH and CDR2 LQKENI. There are 15 residues in the CDR3. V lost 3 bases and J lost 7; bases outside the gene matches: 10. CDR3 protein: CASSPIQGDGAGYTF. In nucleotides, the CDR3 is TGTGCCAGCTCACCCATACAGGGGGATGGGGCTGGCTACACCTTC.

The rearrangement joins TRBV4-1 to TRBJ1-1; D not resolved. Germline V gene data show CDR1 as MGHRA and CDR2 as YSYEKL. The CDR3 has 12 amino acids. Trimming stripped 0 bases from V and 7 bases from J, with 6 bases between. CDR3 DNA sequence: TGCGCCAGCAGCCAAGATTGGAGTGAAGCTTTCTTT. Its protein product is CASSQDWSEAFF.

CDR3 in amino acids: CATSRANPGRPGEAFF. The CDR3, as DNA: TGTGCCACCAGCAGAGCAAATCCGGGTCGGCCTGGGGAAGCTTTCTTT. The chain joins TRBV15 to TRBJ1-1; D gene unclear. The CDR3 has 16 amino acids. In germline, CDR1 is LNHNV, CDR2 YYDKDF (reference sequence). Trimming took off 1 base at V and 8 bases at J, with 20 bases between the two ends.

V usage is TRBV7-2 and J usage is TRBJ2-3; 7 bases fit TRBD1. In germline, CDR1 is SGHTA, CDR2 FQGNSA. J gave up 2 bases and V 1 base, and 6 bases lay outside the gene matches. The CDR3 totals 16 residues. CDR3 amino acids: CASSLGTGQNTDTQYF. In nucleotides, the CDR3 is TGTGCCAGCAGCTTAGGGACGGGACAGAACACAGATACGCAGTATTTT.

CDR3 nucleotides: TGTGCCAGCAGACGCGATTCGGGGGTGACTGAAGCTTTCTTT. This sequence encodes CASRRDSGVTEAFF. The chain joins TRBV6-5 to TRBJ1-1, with D possibly being TRBD1 (5 bases). Germline CDR1 and CDR2: MNHEY and SVGAGI. The CDR3 extends over 14 amino acids. The V and J ends lost 6 bases and 5 bases respectively, with 16 bases between them.

This rearrangement joins TRBV27 to TRBJ2-5, with 9 bases aligning to TRBD2. The CDR3 sequence is 17 residues long. V lost 5 bases to trimming and J lost 2 bases; unmatched junction nucleotides: 12. The germline V gene has CDR1 MNHEY and CDR2 SMNVEV (reference sequence). The CDR3 coding sequence is TGTGCCAGCAGTCCCAGAAGACTAGCGGTGGGGCAAGAGACCCAGTACTTC. Translation: CASSPRRLAVGQETQYF.

The chain joins TRBV28 to TRBJ2-3; D gene uncertain. The CDR3 sequence is 13 residues long. The germline V and J ends were trimmed by 2 bases and 5 bases, with 8 bases remaining between them. Germline-derived CDR1 and CDR2 are MDHEN and SYDVKM. CDR3 loop: CASSLILRDTQYF. CDR3 DNA: TGTGCCAGCAGTTTAATTCTCCGAGATACGCAGTATTTT.

This rearrangement joins TRBV6-5 to TRBJ1-6; weak D call: TRBD1 (5 bases). The CDR3 spans 13 residues. V gave up 5 bases and J gave up 7 bases, with 9 bases separating them. CDR1 and CDR2 (germline): MNHEY, SVGAGI. CDR3 region: CASSPAGNSPLHF. Here the CDR3 DNA reads TGTGCCAGCAGTCCGGCAGGGAATTCACCCCTCCACTTT.

In its sample, this clone was seen once. The CDR3 is CASMAPHYEQYF. The CDR3 DNA reads as TGTGCCAGCATGGCCCCACACTACGAGCAGTACTTC. The J gene is TRBJ2-7, the V gene TRBV6-1; D not certain. Trimming took off 7 bases at V and 3 bases at J, with 10 bases between the two ends. The CDR3 is 12 amino acids. CDR1 and CDR2 (germline): MNHNS, SASEGT.

A few counts support this clone. The J gene is TRBJ2-7, the V gene TRBV7-6; the match to TRBD2 covers 10 bases. V was pared by 0 bases and J by 4 bases, with 3 bases of the junction left unmatched. Germline assignment: CDR1 SGHVS and CDR2 FNYEAQ. This CDR3 spans 15 amino acids. DNA of the CDR3: TGTGCCAGCAGCTTAGCGTCGACTAGCGGGTACGAGCAGTACTTC. Encoded protein: CASSLASTSGYEQYF.

This sequence joins TRBV6-5 and TRBJ1-6, with D possibly being TRBD1 (6 bases). Between the trimmed V and J ends, which lost 5 bases and 7 bases, there was a span of 12 bases. The CDR3 consists of 14 residues. Germline CDR1 is MNHEY and CDR2 is SVGAGI. The CDR3 reads CASSLNRENSPLHF. CDR3 bases: TGTGCCAGCAGTCTAAACAGGGAGAATTCACCCCTCCACTTT.

This clone turned up a few times. The chain recombines TRBV27 with TRBJ2-7; no reliable D call. The CDR3 runs 12 residues. Deletions cut 5 bases from V and 2 bases from J, with 7 bases between. Germline V gene lookup returns CDR1 MNHEY and CDR2 SMNVEV (reference sequence). The CDR3 loop reads CASSLNTYEQYF. In nucleotides, the CDR3 is TGTGCCAGCAGTCTGAACACCTACGAGCAGTACTTC.

The chain recombines TRBV28 with TRBJ1-2; D not resolved. V was shortened by 1 base and J by 7 bases, with 19 bases between the two germline ends. The CDR3 extends over 16 amino acids. CDR1 is MDHEN, CDR2 SYDVKM, per germline. Here the CDR3 reads CASSLYAGNGVGGYTF. CDR3 DNA sequence: TGTGCCAGCAGTTTATACGCCGGGAACGGGGTAGGTGGCTACACCTTC.

The genes are TRBV25-1 and TRBJ1-1, with D tentatively TRBD1 (6 bases). The CDR3 contains 14 residues. Trimming shortened V by 4 bases and J by 5 bases, and 14 bases separated the two germline ends. Germline CDR1 reads MGHDK; CDR2 reads SYGVNS. CDR3 nucleotides: TGTGCCAGCAGTGCCGACAGGTTCGGGACTGAAGCTTTCTTT. Translated: CASSADRFGTEAFF.

CDR3: CASSLGLVNTEAFF. In DNA form, the CDR3 reads TGTGCCAGTAGTCTAGGACTAGTAAACACTGAAGCTTTCTTT. V usage is TRBV19 and J usage is TRBJ1-1; D not certain. The CDR3 spans 14 residues. From germline, CDR1 is LNHDA and CDR2 SQIVND (reference sequence). The V end lost 5 bases, the J end lost 2 bases, and 12 bases lay between the germline ends.

The chain recombines TRBV12-5 with TRBJ1-2; 7 nucleotides agree with TRBD1. Unmatched junction bases numbered 6, after V lost 1 base and J lost 7 bases. Looked up from germline, CDR1 is LGHNT and CDR2 is FRNRAP. The CDR3 length is 14 residues. The CDR3 coding sequence is TGTGCTAGTGGTTTGGCCCGACAGGGTGGTGGCTACACCTTC. Its protein product is CASGLARQGGGYTF.

The rearrangement joins TRBV2 to TRBJ1-2; TRBD1 matches 8 bases. The J segment lost 4 bases and the V segment lost 0 bases, leaving 10 bases of the junction unmatched. The CDR3 spans 17 residues. Per germline, CDR1 SNHLY and CDR2 FYNNEI. The CDR3: CASSEALPDRVSYGYTF. In DNA, the CDR3 is TGTGCCAGCAGTGAAGCGCTTCCGGACAGGGTCAGCTATGGCTACACCTTC.

The chain carries TRBV11-2 and TRBJ1-2; no reliable D call. V was pared by 7 bases and J by 8 bases, with 11 bases between. This CDR3 comprises 11 residues. In germline, CDR1 is SGHAT, CDR2 FQNNGV. The CDR3 spells CASTPRAGYTF. CDR3 nucleotide sequence: TGTGCCAGCACCCCGAGAGCGGGCTACACCTTC.

The chain is built from TRBV4-2 and TRBJ2-3; 16 bases are a match to TRBD2. The ends lost 5 bases at V and 3 bases at J; junction bases unmatched: 11. The length of the CDR3 is 19 residues. Germline-derived CDR1 and CDR2 are LGHNA and YNFKEQ. The CDR3 sequence is CASSYSGTSGGGTTDTQYF. CDR3 coding DNA: TGTGCCAGCAGCTACTCCGGGACTAGCGGGGGGGGAACAACAGATACGCAGTATTTT.

In its sample, this clone was seen a few times. The chain recombines TRBV25-1 with TRBJ2-6; D is uncertain. Germline lookup yields CDR1 MGHDK and CDR2 SYGVNS. This CDR3 region has 16 residues. V was cut by 0 bases and J by 0 bases, with 6 bases left in between. The chain's CDR3 is CASSEYGGSGANVLTF. The CDR3 nucleotides read TGTGCCAGCAGTGAATACGGCGGCTCTGGGGCCAACGTCCTGACTTTC.